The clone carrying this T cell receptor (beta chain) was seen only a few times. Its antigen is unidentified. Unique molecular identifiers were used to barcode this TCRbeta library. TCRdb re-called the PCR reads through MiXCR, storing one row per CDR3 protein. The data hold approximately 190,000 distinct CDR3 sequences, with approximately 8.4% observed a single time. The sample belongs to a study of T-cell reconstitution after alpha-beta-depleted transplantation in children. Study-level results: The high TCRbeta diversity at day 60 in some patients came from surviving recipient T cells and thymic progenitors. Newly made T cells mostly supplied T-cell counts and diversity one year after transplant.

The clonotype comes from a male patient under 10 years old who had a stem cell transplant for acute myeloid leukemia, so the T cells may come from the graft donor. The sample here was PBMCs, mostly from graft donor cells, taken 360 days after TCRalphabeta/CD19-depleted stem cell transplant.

The CDR3 nucleotides read TGTGCCGCTAGTTACGGGGAGTACGAGCAGTACTTC. As protein: CAASYGEYEQYF. This chain connects TRBV12-3 or TRBV12-4 to TRBJ2-7, with D perhaps matching TRBD2 (5 bases). V lost 11 bases and J 4 bases, leaving 15 bases between the germline ends. CDR3 length: 12 residues.